What follows are 12 T cell receptor beta chains derived from one specimen sequenced in a study of cytomegalovirus exposure and HLA in healthy donors. This PCR relied on a set of 60 Vbeta primers and 13 Jbeta primers. Here immunoSEQ multiplex PCR was the method, and the copy in TCRdb shows in-frame clones only, minus some. The sample yields 95,000 to 150,000 clones, around 81% seen once. Sequences were obtained from PBMCs. The source is a woman aged 40 to 50 in good health and CMV-seronegative.

The genes are TRBV4-2 and TRBJ2-3; 11 bases fit TRBD2. CDR1 and CDR2 from the germline V gene are LGHNA and YNFKEQ. V was pared by 6 bases and J by 2 bases, with 7 bases of the junction left unmatched. This CDR3 spans 16 amino acids. This chain's CDR3 is CASSRGLAGITDTQYF. The CDR3 DNA reads TGTGCCAGCAGTCGCGGACTAGCGGGCATCACAGATACGCAGTATTTT.

The chain uses TRBV4-1 and TRBJ1-4; TRBD1 matches 10 bases. The trim removed 1 base at V and 7 bases at J, leaving 6 bases unmatched. CDR3 length equals 16 residues. Germline V gene sequence: CDR1 MGHRA, CDR2 YSYEKL. CDR3 DNA sequence: TGCGCCAGCAGCCAAGCCCCGACAGGGGGCGGTGAAAAACTGTTTTTT. Its translation is CASSQAPTGGGEKLFF.

This clone was found a few times. This rearrangement joins TRBV19 to TRBJ2-2; D not resolved. Germline V gives CDR1 LNHDA, CDR2 SQIVND (reference sequence). The V end was cut by 5 bases, the J end by 5 bases, with 12 bases between. This CDR3 comprises 14 residues. The CDR3 coding sequence is TGTGCCAGTAGTGGGCTTCGTGCAACCGGGGAGCTGTTTTTT. Protein product: CASSGLRATGELFF.

This clone was detected only once. V and J are TRBV29-1 and TRBJ1-3; TRBD1 might be the D (5 bases). The CDR3 is 13 amino acids. Germline values: CDR1 SQVTM, CDR2 ANQGSEA. Trimming removed 5 bases at V and 4 bases at J, with 12 bases between. The chain's CDR3 is CSVRVTAGNTIYF. The CDR3 DNA is TGCAGCGTTCGGGTGACAGCCGGAAACACCATATATTTT.

This clone was seen once. The chain links TRBV19 to TRBJ1-1; weak D call: TRBD1 (5 bases). Germline loops: CDR1 LNHDA, CDR2 SQIVND (reference sequence). The length of the CDR3 is 15 residues. The ends were cut back, 3 bases at V and 1 base at J, with 12 bases in the middle. DNA for the CDR3: TGTGCCAGTAGTATCGGAGGGGCTACGAACACTGAAGCTTTCTTT. Translating gives CASSIGGATNTEAFF.

The genes are TRBV9 and TRBJ2-3; 8 bases align to TRBD2. CDR3 length: 16 residues. In germline, CDR1 is SGDLS, CDR2 YYNGEE. With 4 bases clipped from V and 6 bases from J, the junction kept 13 bases outside the gene matches. CDR3: CASSSAGAGGQDTQYF. The CDR3 coding sequence is TGTGCCAGCAGCTCCGCGGGCGCGGGGGGCCAGGATACGCAGTATTTT.

This clone was picked up one time. The CDR3 here is CASSSGTSGMSRYF. CDR3 in DNA: TGCGCCAGCAGCTCCGGGACTAGCGGGATGTCGCGGTACTTC. The chain uses TRBV5-1 and TRBJ2-7; 13 bases map to TRBD2. Trimming at V came to 3 bases and at J to 12 bases, leaving 9 bases not matched to a gene. The CDR3 is made up of 14 amino acids. In germline, CDR1 is SGHRS, CDR2 YFSETQ.

The chain is built from TRBV4-1 and TRBJ2-7; no clear D. This CDR3 region has 20 residues. Germline V gene sequence: CDR1 MGHRA, CDR2 YSYEKL. The germline V and J ends were trimmed by 1 base and 1 base, with 26 bases remaining between them. CDR3 loop: CASSQGVFRFATNPSYEQYF. In nucleotides, the CDR3 is TGCGCCAGCAGCCAAGGAGTTTTTCGTTTTGCGACAAATCCTTCCTACGAGCAGTACTTC.

In its sample, this clone was seen once. The chain has TRBV27 and TRBJ1-5; TRBD1 aligns across 9 bases. The CDR3 sequence is 15 residues long. The germline V gene encodes CDR1 MNHEY and CDR2 SMNVEV (reference sequence). The V and J ends lost 0 bases and 4 bases, in that order; junction bases with no gene match: 1. Here the CDR3 reads CASSLSDRGNQPQHF. The CDR3 DNA sequence: TGTGCCAGCAGTTTATCGGACAGGGGAAATCAGCCCCAGCATTTT.

The chain combines TRBV7-3 with TRBJ2-1; the match to TRBD2 covers 10 bases. Germline V gives CDR1 SGHTA, CDR2 FQGTGA. J lost 1 base, V lost 4 bases, and 4 bases had no gene match. This CDR3 is 16 amino acids long. Here the CDR3 reads CASSSRTSGSYNEQFF. CDR3 coding DNA: TGTGCCAGCAGCTCGAGGACTAGCGGATCCTACAATGAGCAGTTCTTC.

V usage is TRBV6-1 and J usage is TRBJ2-7; 9 nucleotides match TRBD1. V shed 10 bases and J 0 bases; nucleotides not matched to a gene: 7. CDR3 length: 14 residues. Germline assignment: CDR1 MNHNS and CDR2 SASEGT. The DNA for the CDR3 is TGTGCCATCAAACCGGGACAGGGCTCCTACGAGCAGTACTTC. Protein: CAIKPGQGSYEQYF.

The chain has TRBV5-1 and TRBJ1-1, with D hard to call. Between the trimmed V and J ends, which lost 2 bases and 2 bases, there was a span of 13 bases. CDR1 and CDR2 (germline): SGHRS, YFSETQ. This CDR3 is built from 15 residues. CDR3 region: CASSFSGMGNTEAFF. In DNA form, the CDR3 reads TGCGCCAGCAGCTTCTCCGGGATGGGCAACACTGAAGCTTTCTTT.